This TCR beta chain was identified during a study of PD-1 blockade in classical Hodgkin lymphoma (dated by TCRdb to about 2020). Study-level background: Nivolumab dosing was 3 mg/kg intravenously every 2 weeks, continuing until either disease progression or unacceptable toxicity. A peripheral blood immune signature of response to PD-1 blockade in classical Hodgkin lymphoma was defined using TCR beta sequencing and CyTOF. Beyond this particular receptor, the publication reports: Baseline diversity similar to that of newly diagnosed patients was observed in trial patients achieving complete response, whereas significantly lower diversity was observed in partial responders and progressors. The study was limited to a single clinical trial cohort, and causes of repertoire differences, possibly disease activity or prior therapy, remained undefined. By C4D1, a significant rise was seen in CD4+ TCR diversity but not in CD8+ TCR diversity (p=0.0027 vs p=0.16), and the rise was most apparent among complete responders (p=0.02). Newly diagnosed patients were reported to have lower baseline TCR diversity than healthy donors, and relapsed/refractory patients were reported to have lower baseline TCR diversity still. Patients starting nivolumab less than 1 year after ASCT had lower diversity and were excluded from later analyses to avoid confounding by immune reconstitution.

The Qiagen DNeasy kit was used to extract genomic DNA from unsorted PBMCs and from the negatively selected CD4+ and CD8+ fractions. Amplification of TCR beta CDR3 regions was done by immunoSEQ multiplex PCR with primers that anneal to V and J segments. A synthetic immune receptor repertoire was used to minimize amplification bias, and any residual bias was removed computationally once sequencing was done. The paper's data handling went like this. Repertoire diversity was quantified as the Shannon entropy index using custom Python scripts. Unsorted, CD4+ and CD8+ repertoires were analyzed separately, except in combined analyses where CD4+ and CD8+ sequences were merged in silico. Clonal expansion was defined as at least a 2-fold frequency increase after treatment relative to C1D1, with a pseudocount of 0.5 for undetected baseline clones. Clones with 0 or 1 copy at C1D1 were classified as singleton clones, and clones with 2 or more copies were classified as non-singleton clones. Clones expanded in unsorted samples were annotated as CD4+, CD8+ or unknown by matching protein sequences in sorted samples from the same patient. Wilcoxon tests were applied to paired samples to test diversity changes from C1D1 to C4D1. Imported from immuneACCESS, the table was reduced by TCRdb to in-frame sequences with V and J called. These copies leave out some clones; in studies compared against another copy, an unresolved V gene accounts for under half, and the cause of the remainder is not known. From that table come the V and J calls and clone size; the DNA was used to work out D and trimming. In this sample the table shows 130,000 to 150,000 clones, 78% of which occur a single time. Roughly a tenth of the sample is taken by the ten largest.

The CDR3 starts with the cysteine, ends with the phenylalanine, and has 14 residues. Only CDR3 DNA remains: 42 bases, in frame from the first base. The germline V gene yields SGHDT for CDR1 and YYEEEE for CDR2. The V end gives up 4 bases and the J end 7 bases, leaving 10 bases in the junction not matched to a gene. As for this clone: Its antigen specificity is not known. No qualities accompany the bases; no much larger clone lies one base away.

The sample's time point label is to be understood as: cycle 2 day 1 (C2D1) of nivolumab. Relapse after autologous stem cell transplantation had occurred in all trial patients, and cohorts A, B and C were distinguished by prior brentuximab vedotin exposure. The trial cohort included roughly 60 patients with relapsed/refractory classical Hodgkin lymphoma, and each patient had a best overall response of complete response, partial response or progressive disease. Trial patients were treated with single-agent nivolumab in the multi-cohort phase II CheckMate 205 trial. Best overall response was determined by an independent review committee according to the 2007 International Working Group response criteria. Trial PBMCs were collected immediately before nivolumab initiation (C1D1) and during therapy at cycle 2 day 1 and cycle 4 day 1. Peripheral blood was collected in 8 mL Vacutainer Cell Preparation Tubes, from which PBMCs were isolated by centrifugation and then cryopreserved.

The starting material was peripheral blood mononuclear cells (PBMCs), obtained before the second cycle of nivolumab. The receptor comes from a human donor with classical Hodgkin lymphoma. The chain was built from TRBV5-6 and TRBJ1-2; 7 of the junction bases match TRBD1. The CDR3 protein: CASSRGRGHGGYTF. The nucleotide sequence reads TGTGCCAGCAGCCGGGGGAGGGGGCACGGTGGCTACACCTTC.